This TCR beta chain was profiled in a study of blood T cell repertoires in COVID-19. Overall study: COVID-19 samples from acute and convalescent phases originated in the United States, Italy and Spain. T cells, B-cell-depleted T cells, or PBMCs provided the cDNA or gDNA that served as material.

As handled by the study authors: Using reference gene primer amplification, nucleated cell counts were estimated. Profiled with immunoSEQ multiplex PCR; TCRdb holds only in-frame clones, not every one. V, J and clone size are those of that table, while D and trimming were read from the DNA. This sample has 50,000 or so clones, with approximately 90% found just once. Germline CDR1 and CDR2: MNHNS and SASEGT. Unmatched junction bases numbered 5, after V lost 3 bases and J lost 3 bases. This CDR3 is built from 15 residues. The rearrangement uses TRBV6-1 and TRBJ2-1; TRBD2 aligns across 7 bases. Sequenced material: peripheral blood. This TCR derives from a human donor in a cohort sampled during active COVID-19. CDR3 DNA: TGTGCCAGCAGTGAGCGGGGGTCCCTCTACAATGAGCAGTTCTTC. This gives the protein CASSERGSLYNEQFF.